Listed below are T cell receptor beta chains from one sample, sequenced in a study of blood T cell repertoires in COVID-19. Libraries were prepared by immunoSEQ multiplex PCR; TCRdb keeps only in-frame clonotypes and omits some of them. The sample has some 150,000 clones, around 75% seen once. Sequencing used peripheral blood. These receptors were obtained from a woman in her 70s with COVID-19, enrolled during active disease. Both conserved end residues are part of each CDR3. The D gene is left open where the match is weak. Rows give clone size only sometimes, using once, few, many, or a class for an expanded clone.

v_call: TRBV28
d_call: TRBD1
j_call: TRBJ1-4
clone_size: -
cdr3_aa: CASREGTGGAEKLFF
cdr3_nt: TGTGCCAGCAGGGAGGGGACAGGGGGGGCTGAAAAACTGTTTTTT

v_call: TRBV6-6
d_call: TRBD2
j_call: TRBJ2-2
clone_size: -
cdr3_aa: CASSLAGGQGGELFF
cdr3_nt: TGTGCCAGCAGTTTGGCGGGGGGGCAAGGCGGGGAGCTGTTTTTT

v_call: TRBV7-2
d_call: -
j_call: TRBJ2-1
clone_size: -
cdr3_aa: CASSLGSQGYEQFF
cdr3_nt: TGTGCCAGCAGCTTAGGGTCCCAGGGTTATGAGCAGTTCTTC

v_call: TRBV6-4
d_call: TRBD2
j_call: TRBJ2-2
clone_size: -
cdr3_aa: CASSDSGRAVAGELFF
cdr3_nt: TGTGCCAGCAGTGACTCGGGGAGGGCGGTAGCCGGGGAGCTGTTTTTT

v_call: TRBV5-4
d_call: TRBD2
j_call: TRBJ2-5
clone_size: -
cdr3_aa: CASSLRGAGGGETQYF
cdr3_nt: TGTGCCAGCAGCTTGAGGGGGGCGGGGGGCGGAGAGACCCAGTACTTC

v_call: TRBV4-1
d_call: TRBD2
j_call: TRBJ2-5
clone_size: -
cdr3_aa: CASSQDSGLAGGTQYF
cdr3_nt: TGCGCCAGCAGCCAAGATAGTGGACTAGCGGGGGGGACCCAGTACTTC

v_call: TRBV5-4
d_call: TRBD1
j_call: TRBJ1-1
clone_size: -
cdr3_aa: CASSSRGLNTEAFF
cdr3_nt: TGTGCCAGCAGCTCCAGGGGGCTCAACACTGAAGCTTTCTTT

v_call: TRBV28
d_call: TRBD1
j_call: TRBJ2-7
clone_size: -
cdr3_aa: CASSLVGQGMYF
cdr3_nt: TGTGCCAGCAGTTTAGTGGGACAGGGGATGTACTTC

v_call: TRBV11-2
d_call: -
j_call: TRBJ1-6
clone_size: -
cdr3_aa: CASSSTANSPLHF
cdr3_nt: TGTGCCAGCAGCTCGACAGCGAATTCACCCCTCCACTTT

v_call: TRBV18
d_call: TRBD1
j_call: TRBJ1-4
clone_size: -
cdr3_aa: CASSPRDSLNEKLFF
cdr3_nt: TGTGCCAGCTCACCCCGGGACAGCCTTAATGAAAAACTGTTTTTT

v_call: TRBV6-2/TRBV6-3
d_call: -
j_call: TRBJ1-5
clone_size: -
cdr3_aa: CASSFIRGNQPQHF
cdr3_nt: TGTGCCAGCAGCTTCATCCGGGGCAATCAGCCCCAGCATTTT

v_call: TRBV30
d_call: TRBD1
j_call: TRBJ1-1
clone_size: -
cdr3_aa: CAWSTGPGGTEAFF
cdr3_nt: TGTGCCTGGAGCACTGGGCCAGGGGGCACTGAAGCTTTCTTT

v_call: TRBV28
d_call: -
j_call: TRBJ2-7
clone_size: -
cdr3_aa: CASRLGWTYEQYF
cdr3_nt: TGTGCCAGCAGGTTGGGGTGGACTTACGAGCAGTACTTC

v_call: TRBV10-3
d_call: TRBD2
j_call: TRBJ2-5
clone_size: once
cdr3_aa: CAITRTSGETQYF
cdr3_nt: TGTGCCATCACCCGGACTAGCGGAGAGACCCAGTACTTC

v_call: TRBV28
d_call: -
j_call: TRBJ1-6
clone_size: -
cdr3_aa: CAIPGRGYNSPLHF
cdr3_nt: TGTGCCATCCCTGGGCGGGGATATAATTCACCCCTCCACTTT

v_call: TRBV10-2
d_call: TRBD1
j_call: TRBJ1-1
clone_size: -
cdr3_aa: CASSESGTGPKAFF
cdr3_nt: TGCGCCAGCAGTGAGTCGGGGACAGGGCCTAAAGCTTTCTTT

v_call: TRBV20-1
d_call: TRBD1
j_call: TRBJ1-2
clone_size: -
cdr3_aa: CSAKDRNGYTF
cdr3_nt: TGCAGTGCTAAGGACAGGAATGGCTACACCTTC

v_call: TRBV27
d_call: TRBD1
j_call: TRBJ1-5
clone_size: few
cdr3_aa: CASSSTGSHQPQHF
cdr3_nt: TGTGCCAGCAGTTCGACAGGGTCGCATCAGCCCCAGCATTTT

v_call: TRBV11-2
d_call: -
j_call: TRBJ1-5
clone_size: -
cdr3_aa: CASSLDLPGQPQHF
cdr3_nt: TGTGCCAGCAGCTTAGATCTTCCCGGGCAGCCCCAGCATTTT

v_call: TRBV7-6
d_call: TRBD1
j_call: TRBJ2-7
clone_size: few
cdr3_aa: CASSFTGQGSDEQYF
cdr3_nt: TGTGCCAGCAGCTTCACTGGACAGGGGAGCGACGAGCAGTACTTC

v_call: TRBV28
d_call: -
j_call: TRBJ1-1
clone_size: -
cdr3_aa: CASSLDRRIFF
cdr3_nt: TGTGCCAGCAGCCTCGACCGCAGGATATTCTTT

v_call: TRBV5-1
d_call: -
j_call: TRBJ2-7
clone_size: -
cdr3_aa: CASSLEVSTSYTYEQYF
cdr3_nt: TGCGCCAGCAGCTTGGAAGTATCCACGTCATACACCTACGAGCAGTACTTC

v_call: TRBV6-4
d_call: TRBD1
j_call: TRBJ1-1
clone_size: -
cdr3_aa: CASKKDRAGTEAFF
cdr3_nt: TGTGCCAGCAAAAAGGACAGGGCGGGCACTGAAGCTTTCTTT

v_call: TRBV14
d_call: -
j_call: TRBJ2-1
clone_size: -
cdr3_aa: CASSQVLSSYNEQFF
cdr3_nt: TGTGCCAGCAGCCAAGTTCTGAGCTCCTACAATGAGCAGTTCTTC

v_call: TRBV5-1
d_call: TRBD2
j_call: TRBJ2-1
clone_size: -
cdr3_aa: CASSLVVMSGGEQFF
cdr3_nt: TGCGCCAGCAGCTTGGTGGTCATGTCGGGAGGAGAGCAGTTCTTC

v_call: TRBV14
d_call: TRBD1
j_call: TRBJ1-6
clone_size: few
cdr3_aa: CASSPGQNNSPLHF
cdr3_nt: TGTGCCAGCAGCCCGGGACAGAATAATTCACCCCTCCACTTT

v_call: TRBV4-2
d_call: TRBD1
j_call: TRBJ1-3
clone_size: few
cdr3_aa: CASSQGTGNSGNTIYF
cdr3_nt: TGTGCCAGCAGCCAAGGGACAGGGAACTCTGGAAACACCATATATTTT

v_call: TRBV6-5
d_call: -
j_call: TRBJ1-6
clone_size: once
cdr3_aa: CASSYLPWGENSPLHF
cdr3_nt: TGTGCCAGCAGTTACCTTCCATGGGGAGAAAATTCACCCCTCCACTTT

v_call: TRBV11-1
d_call: TRBD1
j_call: TRBJ2-1
clone_size: -
cdr3_aa: CASSLGQNNEQFF
cdr3_nt: TGTGCCAGCAGCCTGGGACAGAACAATGAGCAGTTCTTC

v_call: TRBV7-2
d_call: TRBD1
j_call: TRBJ1-2
clone_size: once
cdr3_aa: CASSRQGVEGYTF
cdr3_nt: TGTGCCAGCAGCCGCCAGGGGGTGGAGGGCTACACCTTC

v_call: TRBV28
d_call: TRBD1
j_call: TRBJ1-4
clone_size: -
cdr3_aa: CASSSGTGGNEKLFF
cdr3_nt: TGTGCCAGCAGCTCTGGGACAGGGGGTAATGAAAAACTGTTTTTT

v_call: TRBV7-3
d_call: TRBD2
j_call: TRBJ2-1
clone_size: -
cdr3_aa: CASSPSTSGAPQGQFF
cdr3_nt: TGTGCCAGCAGCCCGAGCACTAGCGGGGCACCTCAGGGGCAGTTCTTC

v_call: TRBV5-6
d_call: -
j_call: TRBJ2-1
clone_size: -
cdr3_aa: CASSLGRIYNEQFF
cdr3_nt: TGTGCCAGCAGCTTGGGCAGGATCTACAATGAGCAGTTCTTC

v_call: TRBV30
d_call: TRBD1
j_call: TRBJ2-5
clone_size: -
cdr3_aa: CAWRPAGTGGFETQYF
cdr3_nt: TGTGCCTGGAGACCAGCCGGGACAGGGGGTTTCGAGACCCAGTACTTC

v_call: TRBV6-6
d_call: TRBD1
j_call: TRBJ2-4
clone_size: -
cdr3_aa: CASSYSSGQGKNIQYF
cdr3_nt: TGTGCCAGCAGTTACTCCTCGGGACAGGGCAAAAACATTCAGTACTTC

v_call: TRBV5-4
d_call: -
j_call: TRBJ2-6
clone_size: -
cdr3_aa: CASSQGGKGANVLTF
cdr3_nt: TGTGCCAGCAGCCAGGGAGGAAAAGGGGCCAACGTCCTGACTTTC

v_call: TRBV19
d_call: TRBD1
j_call: TRBJ1-2
clone_size: -
cdr3_aa: CASRQSDRSDWGYTF
cdr3_nt: TGTGCCAGTAGACAATCGGACAGGTCCGATTGGGGCTACACCTTC

v_call: TRBV23-1
d_call: -
j_call: TRBJ2-7
clone_size: -
cdr3_aa: CASSQTPRSGRSLEQYF
cdr3_nt: TGCGCCAGCAGTCAAACCCCGAGGTCGGGGAGGAGTCTCGAGCAGTACTTC

v_call: TRBV7-2
d_call: -
j_call: TRBJ2-3
clone_size: once
cdr3_aa: CASSSRLFDTQYF
cdr3_nt: TGTGCCAGCAGCTCCCGACTTTTCGATACGCAGTATTTT

v_call: TRBV9
d_call: TRBD2
j_call: TRBJ2-2
clone_size: -
cdr3_aa: CASSGRSGGASTGELFF
cdr3_nt: TGTGCCAGCAGCGGCCGTAGCGGGGGGGCGAGCACCGGGGAGCTGTTTTTT

v_call: TRBV19
d_call: -
j_call: TRBJ2-1
clone_size: -
cdr3_aa: CASIRTTGTGLNEQFF
cdr3_nt: TGTGCCAGTATTAGAACGACAGGGACTGGTCTCAATGAGCAGTTCTTC